The rows below give T cell receptor beta chains drawn from one sample of a study of vaccination and CD4 T cells after COVID-19. The antigens for these receptors are not known. TCRdb processed the PCR reads anew with MiXCR; each CDR3 protein has one entry. The profile shows 17,000 or so distinct CDR3 sequences, about 48% of them singletons. The specimen was CD4+ T cells from blood, cultured in vitro, collected about 7 months after SARS-CoV-2 vaccination. These receptor sequences come from a human donor who had recovered from COVID-19. Both conserved end residues are part of each CDR3. Fields, in order: CDR3 protein, CDR3 DNA, D gene, V gene, clone size, J gene. The D gene is left open where the match is weak. The size of a clone is reported for some rows only, either as once, few or many, or as a class for expanded clones.

CSASASAYNEQFF	TGCAGTGCTAGTGCTAGCGCCTACAATGAGCAGTTCTTC	.	TRBV20-1	.	TRBJ2-1
CATSSRGGQFF	TGTGCCACCAGTAGTAGGGGCGGGCAGTTCTTC	.	TRBV24-1	.	TRBJ2-1
CASSTRWTGGGNQPQHF	TGTGCCAGCAGTACCCGATGGACAGGGGGCGGCAATCAGCCCCAGCATTTT	TRBD1	TRBV6-1	few	TRBJ1-5
CASSPGHGLNYGYTF	TGTGCCAGCAGCCCGGGACACGGACTAAACTATGGCTACACCTTC	.	TRBV6-4	few	TRBJ1-2
CSAKTAGELFF	TGCAGTGCTAAGACTGCGGGGGAGCTGTTTTTT	.	TRBV20-1	.	TRBJ2-2
CASTLRDRGNQPQHF	TGTGCCAGCACCCTACGGGACAGGGGCAATCAGCCCCAACATTTT	TRBD1	TRBV6-2/TRBV6-3	.	TRBJ1-5
CASSLVGVYEQYF	TGTGCCAGCAGTTTGGTCGGGGTCTACGAGCAGTACTTC	.	TRBV28	.	TRBJ2-7
CASSLYYSGGVSSYEQYF	TGTGCCAGCAGCTTATATTACTCGGGGGGGGTGAGCTCCTACGAGCAGTACTTC	TRBD2	TRBV7-2	.	TRBJ2-7
CASRASTRAGLIYEQYF	TGTGCCAGCAGAGCCTCCACTAGAGCGGGGCTCATATACGAGCAGTACTTC	TRBD2	TRBV6-2/TRBV6-3	.	TRBJ2-7
CSASVEGARTEAFF	TGCAGTGCTAGTGTGGAGGGGGCAAGAACTGAAGCTTTCTTT	TRBD1	TRBV20-1	.	TRBJ1-1
CASSYMIGETQYF	TGTGCCAGCAGTTACATGATAGGGGAGACCCAGTACTTC	.	TRBV7-3	once	TRBJ2-5
CASSLDRGTYNEQFF	TGTGCCAGCAGCTTGGACAGGGGGACCTACAATGAGCAGTTCTTC	TRBD1	TRBV7-2	.	TRBJ2-1
CATSGLGTINEQFF	TGTGCCACCAGTGGGTTAGGGACGATCAATGAGCAGTTCTTC	.	TRBV24-1	.	TRBJ2-1
CASSNGRSETQYF	TGTGCCAGCAGCAATGGGCGGTCGGAGACCCAGTACTTC	.	TRBV11-2	few	TRBJ2-5
CASSPPRNYGEQYF	TGTGCCAGCTCACCACCAAGAAACTACGGGGAGCAGTACTTC	.	TRBV18	.	TRBJ2-7
CSARTPGQGNTDTQYF	TGCAGTGCTAGAACCCCCGGACAGGGAAACACAGATACGCAGTATTTT	TRBD1	TRBV20-1	.	TRBJ2-3
CASSYSGVYEQYF	TGTGCCAGCAGTTACTCGGGGGTCTACGAGCAGTACTTC	.	TRBV6-5	few	TRBJ2-7
CASSLAGIGTQYF	TGTGCCAGCAGCTTAGCAGGGATCGGGACCCAGTACTTC	.	TRBV7-2	.	TRBJ2-5
CASSPWAGQSTDTQYF	TGTGCCAGCAGCCCTTGGGCAGGACAAAGCACAGATACGCAGTATTTT	.	TRBV6-2/TRBV6-3	.	TRBJ2-3
CASSSKETQYF	TGTGCCAGCAGCTCAAAAGAGACCCAGTACTTC	.	TRBV7-9	.	TRBJ2-5
CASSFVGGAEGYTF	TGTGCCAGCAGTTTCGTCGGGGGGGCGGAGGGCTACACCTTC	.	TRBV6-5	.	TRBJ1-2
CSARDLAGGSGEQYF	TGCAGTGCTAGAGATCTAGCGGGAGGGTCGGGCGAGCAGTACTTC	TRBD2	TRBV20-1	few	TRBJ2-7
CASKQGEVTDTQYF	TGCGCCAGCAAACAAGGGGAGGTTACAGATACGCAGTATTTT	.	TRBV5-1	.	TRBJ2-3